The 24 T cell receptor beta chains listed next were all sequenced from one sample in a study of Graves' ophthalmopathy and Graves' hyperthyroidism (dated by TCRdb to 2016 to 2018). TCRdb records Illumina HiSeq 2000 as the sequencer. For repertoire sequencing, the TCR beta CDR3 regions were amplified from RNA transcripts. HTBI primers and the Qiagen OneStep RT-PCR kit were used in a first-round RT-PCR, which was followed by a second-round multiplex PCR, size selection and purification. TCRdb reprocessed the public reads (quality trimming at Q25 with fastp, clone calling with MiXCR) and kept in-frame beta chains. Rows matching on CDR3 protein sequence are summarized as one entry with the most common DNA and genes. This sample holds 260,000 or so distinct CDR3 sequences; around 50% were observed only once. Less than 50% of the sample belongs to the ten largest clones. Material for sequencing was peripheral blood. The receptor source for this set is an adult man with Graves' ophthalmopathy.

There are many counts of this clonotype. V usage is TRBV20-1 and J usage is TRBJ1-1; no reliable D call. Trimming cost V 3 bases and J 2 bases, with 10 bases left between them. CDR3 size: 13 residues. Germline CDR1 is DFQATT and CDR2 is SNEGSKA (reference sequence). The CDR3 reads CSASRAANTEAFF. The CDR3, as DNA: TGCAGTGCTAGTAGGGCAGCCAACACTGAAGCTTTCTTT.

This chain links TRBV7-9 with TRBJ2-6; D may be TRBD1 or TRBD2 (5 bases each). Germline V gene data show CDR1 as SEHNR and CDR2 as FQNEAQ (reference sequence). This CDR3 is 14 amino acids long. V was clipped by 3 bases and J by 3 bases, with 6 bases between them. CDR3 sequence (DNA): TGTGCCAGCAGCTTGAGGGGTGGGGCCAACGTCCTGACTTTC. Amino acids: CASSLRGGANVLTF.

The CDR3 loop reads CSVLRDTLEAFF. In nucleotides, the CDR3 is TGCAGCGTCCTCCGGGACACCCTTGAAGCTTTCTTT. This chain joins TRBV29-1 and TRBJ1-1, with D perhaps TRBD1 (6 bases). This CDR3 has 12 residues. Germline values: CDR1 SQVTM, CDR2 ANQGSEA. V lost 6 bases and J 7 bases, leaving 15 bases between the germline ends. The full variable domain, in which reference TRBV29-1 and TRBJ1-1 provide the parts outside the CDR3, is SAVISQKPSRDICQRGTSLTIQCQVDSQVTMMFWYRQQPGQSLTLIATANQGSEATYESGFVIDKFPISRPNLTFSTLTVSNMSPEDSSIYLCSVLRDTLEAFFGQGTRLTVV.

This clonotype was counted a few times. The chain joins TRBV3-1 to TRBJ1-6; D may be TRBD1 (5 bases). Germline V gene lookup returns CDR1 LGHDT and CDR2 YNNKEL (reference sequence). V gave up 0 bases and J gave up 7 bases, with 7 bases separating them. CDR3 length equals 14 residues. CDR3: CASSQEQENSPLHF. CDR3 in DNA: TGTGCCAGCAGCCAAGAACAGGAGAATTCACCCCTCCACTTT.

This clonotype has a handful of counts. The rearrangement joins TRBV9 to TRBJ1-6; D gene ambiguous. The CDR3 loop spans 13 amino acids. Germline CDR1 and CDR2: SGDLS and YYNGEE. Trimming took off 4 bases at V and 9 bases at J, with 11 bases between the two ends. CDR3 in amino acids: CASSSTNSSPLHF. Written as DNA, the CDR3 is TGTGCCAGCAGCTCAACTAACAGTTCACCCCTCCACTTT.

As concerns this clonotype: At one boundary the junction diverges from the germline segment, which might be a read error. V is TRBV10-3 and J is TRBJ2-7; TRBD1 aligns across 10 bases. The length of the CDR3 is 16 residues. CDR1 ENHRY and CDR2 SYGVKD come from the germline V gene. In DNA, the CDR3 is TGTGCCAGCAGTGGTTTCGGGACAGGGGAAGGGTACGAGCAGTGCTTC. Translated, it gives CASSGFGTGEGYEQCF.

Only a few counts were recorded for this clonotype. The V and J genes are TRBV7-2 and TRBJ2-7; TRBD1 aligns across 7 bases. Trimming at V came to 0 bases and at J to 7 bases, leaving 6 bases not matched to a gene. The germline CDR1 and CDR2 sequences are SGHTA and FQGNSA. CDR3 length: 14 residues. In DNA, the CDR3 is TGTGCCAGCAGCTTAGCAGGGGGCCGGGGAGAGCAGTACTTC. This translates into CASSLAGGRGEQYF.

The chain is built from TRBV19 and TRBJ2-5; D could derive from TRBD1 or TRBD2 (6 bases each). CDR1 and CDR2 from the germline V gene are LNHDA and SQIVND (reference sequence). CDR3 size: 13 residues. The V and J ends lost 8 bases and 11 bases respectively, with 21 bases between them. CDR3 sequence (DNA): TGTGCCAGTCGATTCGGGGGCACAGATACGCAGTACTTC. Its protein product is CASRFGGTDTQYF.

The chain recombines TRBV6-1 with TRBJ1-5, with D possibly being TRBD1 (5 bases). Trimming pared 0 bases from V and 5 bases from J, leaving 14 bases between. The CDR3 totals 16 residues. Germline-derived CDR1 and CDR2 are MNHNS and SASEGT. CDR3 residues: CASSEAELWGDQPQHF. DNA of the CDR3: TGTGCCAGCAGTGAAGCCGAGTTGTGGGGGGATCAGCCCCAGCATTTT.

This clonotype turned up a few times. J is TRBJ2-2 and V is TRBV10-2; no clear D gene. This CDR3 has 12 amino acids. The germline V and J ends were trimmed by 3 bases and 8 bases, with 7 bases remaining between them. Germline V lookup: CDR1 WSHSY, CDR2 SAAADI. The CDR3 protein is CASSEEPGELFF. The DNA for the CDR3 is TGCGCCAGCAGTGAAGAACCTGGGGAGCTGTTTTTT.

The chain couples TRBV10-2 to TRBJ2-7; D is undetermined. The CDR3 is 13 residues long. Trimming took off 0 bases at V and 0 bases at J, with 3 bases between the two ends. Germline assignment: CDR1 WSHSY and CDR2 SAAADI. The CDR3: CASSESSSYEQYF. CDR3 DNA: TGCGCCAGCAGTGAGTCGAGCTCCTACGAGCAGTACTTC.

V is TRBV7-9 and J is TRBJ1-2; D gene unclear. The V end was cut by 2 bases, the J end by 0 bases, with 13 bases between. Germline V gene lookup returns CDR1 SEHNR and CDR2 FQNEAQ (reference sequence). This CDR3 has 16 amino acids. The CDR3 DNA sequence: TGTGCCAGCAGCTTACGGGAGGCCGGAGCTAACTATGGCTACACCTTC. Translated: CASSLREAGANYGYTF.

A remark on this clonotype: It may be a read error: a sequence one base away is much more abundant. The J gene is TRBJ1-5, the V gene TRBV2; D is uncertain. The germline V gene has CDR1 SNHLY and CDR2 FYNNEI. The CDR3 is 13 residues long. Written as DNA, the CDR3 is TGTGTCAGCAGTGAAGGGCGCGATCAGCCCCAGCATTTT. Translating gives CVSSEGRDQPQHF.

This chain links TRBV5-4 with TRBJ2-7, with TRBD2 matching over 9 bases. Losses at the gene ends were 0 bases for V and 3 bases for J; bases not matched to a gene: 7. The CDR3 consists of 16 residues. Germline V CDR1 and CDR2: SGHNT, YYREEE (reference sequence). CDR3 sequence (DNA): TGTGCCAGCAGCTTGGCCCAAGCGGGAGGCCTCTACGAGCAGTACTTC. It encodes CASSLAQAGGLYEQYF.

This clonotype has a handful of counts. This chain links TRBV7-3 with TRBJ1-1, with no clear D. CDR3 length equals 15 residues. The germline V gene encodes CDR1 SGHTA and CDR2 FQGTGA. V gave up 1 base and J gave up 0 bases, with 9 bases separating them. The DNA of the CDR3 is TGTGCCAGCAGCTTAAACGGCGCCATGAACACTGAAGCTTTCTTT. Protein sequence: CASSLNGAMNTEAFF.

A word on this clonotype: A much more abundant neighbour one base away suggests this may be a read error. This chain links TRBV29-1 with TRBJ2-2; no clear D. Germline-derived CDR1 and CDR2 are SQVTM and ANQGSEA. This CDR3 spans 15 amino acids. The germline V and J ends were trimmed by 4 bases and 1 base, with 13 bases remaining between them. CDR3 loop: CSVGYGGVNTGELFF. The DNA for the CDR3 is TGCAGCGTTGGATACGGTGGCGTGAACACCGGGGAGCTGTTTTTT.

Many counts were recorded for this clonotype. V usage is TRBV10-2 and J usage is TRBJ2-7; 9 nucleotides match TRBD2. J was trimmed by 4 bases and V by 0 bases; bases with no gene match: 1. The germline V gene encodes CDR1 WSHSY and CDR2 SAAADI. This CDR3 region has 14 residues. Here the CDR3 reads CASSESGLAYEQYF. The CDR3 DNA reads TGCGCCAGCAGTGAGTCGGGACTAGCATACGAGCAGTACTTC.

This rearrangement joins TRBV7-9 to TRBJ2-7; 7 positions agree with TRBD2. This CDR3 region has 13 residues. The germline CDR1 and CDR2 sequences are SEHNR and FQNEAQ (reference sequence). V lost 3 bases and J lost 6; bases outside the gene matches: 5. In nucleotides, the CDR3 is TGTGCCAGCAGCTTGGGGGGGACGGCCGAGCAGTACTTC. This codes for CASSLGGTAEQYF.

This CDR3 reads CASSGGLAEETQYF. The CDR3 DNA reads as TGTGCCAGCAGCGGGGGACTAGCGGAAGAGACCCAGTACTTC. The chain combines TRBV9 with TRBJ2-5; 11 nucleotides agree with TRBD2. CDR3 size: 14 residues. CDR1 SGDLS and CDR2 YYNGEE come from the germline V gene. After removal of 3 bases from V and 3 bases from J, the junction contained 1 base not matched to a gene.

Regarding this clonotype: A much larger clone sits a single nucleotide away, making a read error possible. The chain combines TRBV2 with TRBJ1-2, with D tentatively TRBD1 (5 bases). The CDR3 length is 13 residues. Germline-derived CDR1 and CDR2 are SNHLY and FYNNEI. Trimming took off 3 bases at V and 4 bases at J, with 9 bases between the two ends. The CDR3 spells CASSEGRSYGYTF. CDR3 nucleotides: TGTGCCAGCAGTGAGGGGCGGAGCTATGGCTACACCTTC.

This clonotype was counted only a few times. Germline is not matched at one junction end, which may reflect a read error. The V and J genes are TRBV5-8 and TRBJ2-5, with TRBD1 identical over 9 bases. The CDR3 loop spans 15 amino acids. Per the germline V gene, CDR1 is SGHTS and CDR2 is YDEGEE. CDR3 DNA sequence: TGTGCCAGCAGTACAGGGGGCGAGAGGCAAGAGGCCCAGTACTTC. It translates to CASSTGGERQEAQYF.

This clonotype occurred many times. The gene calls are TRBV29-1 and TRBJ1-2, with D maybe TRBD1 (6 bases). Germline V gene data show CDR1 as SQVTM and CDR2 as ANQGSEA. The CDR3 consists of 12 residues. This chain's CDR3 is CTTPGESGGYTF. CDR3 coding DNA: TGCACCACTCCAGGGGAAAGCGGCGGCTACACCTTC. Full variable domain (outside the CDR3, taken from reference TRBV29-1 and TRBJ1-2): SAVISQKPSRDICQRGTSLTIQCQVDSQVTMMFWYRQQPGQSLTLIATANQGSEATYESGFVIDKFPISRPNLTFSTLTVSNMSPEDSSIYLCTTPGESGGYTFGSGTRLTVV.

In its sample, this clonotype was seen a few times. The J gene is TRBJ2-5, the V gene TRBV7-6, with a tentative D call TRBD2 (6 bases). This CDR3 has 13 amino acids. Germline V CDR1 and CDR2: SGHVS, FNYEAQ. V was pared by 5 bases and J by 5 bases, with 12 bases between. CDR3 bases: TGTGCCAGCAGCCGGGACTGGCGTGAGACCCAGTACTTC. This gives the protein CASSRDWRETQYF.

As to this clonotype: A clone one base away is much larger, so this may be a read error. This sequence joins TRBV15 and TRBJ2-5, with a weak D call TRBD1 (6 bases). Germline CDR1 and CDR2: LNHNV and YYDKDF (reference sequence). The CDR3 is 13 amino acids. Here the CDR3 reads CATSSAGVETQHF. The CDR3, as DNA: TGTGCCACCAGCAGTGCAGGGGTAGAGACCCAGCACTTC.